The 8 T cell receptor beta chains below come from one sample, sequenced in a study of cytomegalovirus exposure and HLA in healthy donors. Vbeta (60) and Jbeta (13) primers were used in the PCR. TCRdb's copy holds only in-frame clones and misses some; the assay was immunoSEQ multiplex PCR. The sample has over 150,000 clones, approximately 84% seen once. Sequencing was carried out using PBMCs. The receptors here all came from a woman in her forties or fifties in good health and CMV-seropositive.

This chain uses TRBV28 with TRBJ1-1; 7 bases agree with TRBD1. J lost 5 bases, V lost 8 bases, and 8 bases had no gene match. Per germline, CDR1 MDHEN and CDR2 SYDVKM. The length of the CDR3 is 13 residues. In nucleotides, the CDR3 is TGTGCCAGCGAGGGCAGGGGGGCAACTGAAGCTTTCTTT. This gives the protein CASEGRGATEAFF.

The chain joins TRBV4-3 to TRBJ2-1, with D unclear. With 0 bases removed from V and 4 bases from J, the gap between germline ends came to 10 bases. The germline V gene encodes CDR1 LGHNA and CDR2 YSLEER. The CDR3 loop spans 15 amino acids. In DNA, the CDR3 is TGCGCCAGCAGCCAAGATAGGAACGGGTACAATGAGCAGTTCTTC. Translated: CASSQDRNGYNEQFF.

J is TRBJ2-7 and V is TRBV5-8, with D maybe TRBD2 (5 bases). The CDR3 is 13 amino acids. V shed 7 bases and J shed 5 bases, with 16 bases lying between them. The germline V gene encodes CDR1 SGHTS and CDR2 YDEGEE. The CDR3 sequence is CASPRKRVNEQYF. Here the CDR3 DNA reads TGTGCCAGCCCGCGGAAGAGGGTGAACGAGCAGTACTTC. The variable domain in full, completed from reference TRBV5-8 and TRBJ2-7, reads EAGVTQSPTHLIKTRGQQATLRCSPISGHTSVYWYQQALGLGLQFLLWYDEGEERNRGNFPPRFSGRQFPNYSSELNVNALELEDSALYLCASPRKRVNEQYFGPGTRLTVT.

This clone was picked up a small number of times. The V gene is TRBV11-3, the J gene TRBJ1-1; maybe TRBD1 (5 bases). CDR1 is SGHNT, CDR2 YENEEA, per germline. V shed 5 bases and J shed 11 bases, with 15 bases lying between them. This CDR3 contains 12 residues. The CDR3 region has the DNA TGTGCCAGCAGCCCTGGCGTGGGGCTCGCTTTCTTT. It yields the protein CASSPGVGLAFF. Supplemented by reference TRBV11-3 and TRBJ1-1, the full variable domain reads EAGVVQSPRYKIIEKKQPVAFWCNPISGHNTLYWYLQNLGQGPELLIRYENEEAVDDSQLPKDRFSAERLKGVDSTLKIQPAELGDSAVYLCASSPGVGLAFFGQGTRLTVV.

The rearrangement links TRBV18 to TRBJ2-7, with TRBD2 matching over 7 bases. This CDR3 has 13 residues. Unmatched junction bases numbered 5, after V lost 6 bases and J lost 3 bases. Germline V gene lookup returns CDR1 KGHSH and CDR2 LQKENI. The chain's CDR3 is CASSPTSDYEQYF. CDR3 sequence (DNA): TGTGCCAGCTCTCCCACTAGCGACTACGAGCAGTACTTC.

This sequence joins TRBV18 and TRBJ2-7; 9 bases fit TRBD1. Germline V lookup: CDR1 KGHSH, CDR2 LQKENI. V lost 5 bases to trimming and J lost 3 bases; unmatched junction nucleotides: 5. This CDR3 is built from 14 residues. The CDR3 sequence: CASSSTGGDYEQYF. CDR3 nucleotide sequence: TGTGCCAGCTCATCGACAGGGGGTGACTACGAGCAGTACTTC. The variable domain in full, completed from reference TRBV18 and TRBJ2-7, reads NAGVMQNPRHLVRRRGQEARLRCSPMKGHSHVYWYRQLPEEGLKFMVYLQKENIIDESGMPKERFSAEFPKEGPSILRIQQVVRGDSAAYFCASSSTGGDYEQYFGPGTRLTVT.

The rearrangement joins TRBV7-2 to TRBJ1-1; possible D gene TRBD1, 5 bases. The CDR3 consists of 17 residues. Germline loops: CDR1 SGHTA, CDR2 FQGNSA. Trimming cost V 3 bases and J 3 bases, with 20 bases left between them. The CDR3 nucleotides are TGTGCCAGCAGCTTGTCCCTTGGCCAGGGCGGATACACTGAAGCTTTCTTT. This gives the protein CASSLSLGQGGYTEAFF.

The V call is TRBV30, the J call TRBJ1-6; 11 bases are shared with TRBD1. This CDR3 is built from 18 residues. With 5 bases clipped from V and 9 bases from J, the junction kept 18 bases outside the gene matches. Germline-derived CDR1 and CDR2 are GTSNPN and SVGIG (reference sequence). Here the CDR3 DNA reads TGTGCCTGGGCCTCCCGGGACAGGGGGGGCCCGGGAGGTTCACCCCTCCACTTT. Translation gives CAWASRDRGGPGGSPLHF.